One and the same sample provided the 27 T cell receptor beta chains below, sequenced in a study of T cell responses to AZD1222 COVID-19 vaccine. The table came from immunoSEQ multiplex PCR; TCRdb's copy has only in-frame clones and leaves some out. The sample lists around 130,000 clones, approximately 88% occurring once. Sequenced here: peripheral blood, sampled 28 days after the second AZD1222 dose. The receptor set was obtained from an adult who received the AZD1222 COVID-19 vaccine.

This chain connects TRBV27 to TRBJ1-5; perhaps TRBD1 as D (5 bases). The germline CDR1 and CDR2 sequences are MNHEY and SMNVEV (reference sequence). The V gene lost 0 bases and the J gene lost 10 bases, with 16 bases spanning the gap. This CDR3 has 15 residues. CDR3 DNA: TGTGCCAGCAGTTTATCCCGGGGCGCCCTTGTACCCCAGCATTTT. Residues: CASSLSRGALVPQHF.

V gene TRBV18 combines with J gene TRBJ2-1, with 8 nucleotides matching TRBD1. The ends lost 4 bases at V and 15 bases at J; junction bases unmatched: 8. CDR1 is KGHSH and CDR2 is LQKENI in the germline V gene. The CDR3 totals 12 residues. Here the CDR3 DNA reads TGTGCCAGCTCACAGGGACAGGATACGCCGTTCTTC. This gives the protein CASSQGQDTPFF.

This clone has a handful of counts. The chain employs TRBV5-4 and TRBJ2-7; D is uncertain. This CDR3 is built from 15 residues. Trimming left V 0 bases short and J 0 bases short, with 10 bases between. Germline V lookup: CDR1 SGHNT, CDR2 YYREEE (reference sequence). CDR3 amino acids: CASSLAYGSSYEQYF. As DNA, the CDR3 is TGTGCCAGCAGCTTGGCTTACGGAAGCTCCTACGAGCAGTACTTC.

The rearrangement links TRBV6-6 to TRBJ2-2; 7 nucleotides agree with TRBD2. The CDR3 runs to 15 residues. The germline V gene has CDR1 MNHNY and CDR2 SVGAGI (reference sequence). With V trimmed by 5 bases and J by 5 bases, 8 bases remained unmatched. As DNA, the CDR3 is TGTGCCAGCAGTGACCTGACCGGGGGGACCGGGGAGCTGTTTTTT. This gives the protein CASSDLTGGTGELFF.

This clone was observed a handful of times. This chain connects TRBV23-1 to TRBJ1-1; D unresolved. TRBV23-1 is an ORF for which the function is uncertain. The CDR3 has 13 residues. The V end lost 0 bases, the J end lost 6 bases, and 8 bases lay between the germline ends. In DNA, the CDR3 is TGCGCCAGCAGTCAATCTGGTCAGGCTGAAGCTTTCTTT. It translates to CASSQSGQAEAFF.

The chain has TRBV9 and TRBJ1-2; D unclear. This CDR3 comprises 14 residues. Germline V gene lookup returns CDR1 SGDLS and CDR2 YYNGEE. V dropped 0 bases and J dropped 3 bases, with 9 bases sitting between them. This chain's CDR3 is CASSVGAGDYGYTF. The CDR3 DNA reads as TGTGCCAGCAGCGTAGGGGCAGGCGACTATGGCTACACCTTC.

The chain joins TRBV7-9 to TRBJ2-3, with D possibly TRBD2 on 5 matching bases. The length of the CDR3 is 15 residues. V was shortened by 2 bases and J by 3 bases, with 12 bases between the two germline ends. Germline assignment: CDR1 SEHNR and CDR2 FQNEAQ (reference sequence). In DNA form, the CDR3 reads TGTGCCAGCAGCTTACCCGGGATGGGGACAGATACGCAGTATTTT. Residues: CASSLPGMGTDTQYF.

This clone was counted once. This rearrangement joins TRBV2 to TRBJ2-1, with 9 bases aligning to TRBD1. V shed 6 bases and J 3 bases; nucleotides not matched to a gene: 6. The CDR3 covers 15 residues. Germline V lookup: CDR1 SNHLY, CDR2 FYNNEI. The CDR3 loop is CASSRPGQGYNEQFF. CDR3 coding DNA: TGTGCCAGCAGCCGACCGGGACAGGGCTACAATGAGCAGTTCTTC.

The chain links TRBV30 to TRBJ1-1; 7 nucleotides line up with TRBD1. The CDR3 runs 15 residues. Germline assignment: CDR1 GTSNPN and CDR2 SVGIG (reference sequence). V gave up 0 bases and J gave up 0 bases; unmatched junction bases: 4. The CDR3 sequence is CAWSVGGSMNTEAFF. Written as DNA, the CDR3 is TGTGCCTGGAGTGTAGGGGGCAGCATGAACACTGAAGCTTTCTTT. Drawing the rest from reference TRBV30 and TRBJ1-1, the complete variable domain is SQTIHQWPATLVQPVGSPLSLECTVEGTSNPNLYWYRQAAGRGLQLLFYSVGIGQISSEVPQNLSASRPQDRQFILSSKKLLLSDSGFYLCAWSVGGSMNTEAFFGQGTRLTVV.

The J gene is TRBJ2-3, the V gene TRBV11-3; 8 positions agree with TRBD1. CDR3 length: 16 residues. In germline, CDR1 is SGHNT, CDR2 YENEEA. J was trimmed by 4 bases and V by 0 bases; bases with no gene match: 6. CDR3 sequence reads: CASSLEWTGFADTQYF. In DNA form, the CDR3 reads TGTGCCAGCAGCTTAGAATGGACAGGGTTTGCAGATACGCAGTATTTT.

This sequence joins TRBV2 and TRBJ2-2, with 7 nucleotides matching TRBD1. The CDR3 has 16 amino acids. J was trimmed by 4 bases and V by 2 bases; bases with no gene match: 7. The germline CDR1 and CDR2 sequences are SNHLY and FYNNEI. CDR3 coding DNA: TGTGCCAGCAGTGAATTGGGCAGGGGGTTCACCGGGGAGCTGTTTTTT. Protein sequence: CASSELGRGFTGELFF.

The rearrangement uses TRBV7-8 and TRBJ2-1, with 8 bases fitting TRBD2. V gave up 2 bases and J gave up 4 bases; unmatched junction bases: 1. This CDR3 comprises 14 residues. CDR1 and CDR2 from the germline V gene are SGHVS and FQNEAQ. CDR3 sequence reads: CASSLTGGYNEQFF. CDR3 DNA: TGTGCCAGCAGCTTAACGGGGGGGTACAATGAGCAGTTCTTC.

The V gene is TRBV12-3 or TRBV12-4, the J gene TRBJ2-1; perhaps TRBD2 as D (5 bases). V was pared by 4 bases and J by 11 bases, with 15 bases between. This CDR3 region has 13 residues. The CDR3 spells CASSSVAPGKQFF. CDR3 sequence (DNA): TGTGCCAGCAGTTCCGTAGCTCCCGGGAAGCAGTTCTTC.

This sequence joins TRBV19 and TRBJ1-2, with D unclear. Trimming shortened V by 5 bases and J by 1 base, and 5 bases separated the two germline ends. Germline CDR1 is LNHDA and CDR2 is SQIVND (reference sequence). The CDR3 spans 12 residues. The CDR3 coding sequence is TGTGCCAGTAGTTGGGGTAACTATGGCTACACCTTC. Translating gives CASSWGNYGYTF. The complete variable domain, with remaining parts taken from reference TRBV19 and TRBJ1-2, reads DGGITQSPKYLFRKEGQNVTLSCEQNLNHDAMYWYRQDPGQGLRLIYYSQIVNDFQKGDIAEGYSVSREKKESFPLTVTSAQKNPTAFYLCASSWGNYGYTFGSGTRLTVV.

The V and J genes are TRBV4-2 and TRBJ2-7; 8 bases match TRBD2. The CDR3 length is 16 residues. Per the germline V gene, CDR1 is LGHNA and CDR2 is YNFKEQ. The V and J ends lost 0 bases and 0 bases, in that order; junction bases with no gene match: 4. As DNA, the CDR3 is TGTGCCAGCAGCCAAGATAGGAGCGGGAGCTCCTACGAGCAGTACTTC. Translated: CASSQDRSGSSYEQYF.

The chain has TRBV2 and TRBJ2-5; 11 bases are shared with TRBD1. The V gene's germline CDR1 is SNHLY and CDR2 FYNNEI. The V segment lost 6 bases and the J segment 1 base; nucleotides outside the gene matches: 4. CDR3 length equals 15 residues. The CDR3 reads CASRGDRGSQETQYF. The DNA for the CDR3 is TGTGCCAGCAGGGGGGACAGGGGGTCCCAAGAGACCCAGTACTTC.

The chain has TRBV6-5 and TRBJ1-1, with 8 bases aligning to TRBD1. The germline gives CDR1 MNHEY, CDR2 SVGAGI. V lost 5 bases to trimming and J lost 6 bases; unmatched junction nucleotides: 8. This CDR3 is built from 14 residues. The CDR3 sequence: CASSQRTGIAEAFF. The CDR3 DNA reads TGTGCCAGCAGTCAACGGACAGGGATCGCTGAAGCTTTCTTT.

The V gene is TRBV6-2 or TRBV6-3, the J gene TRBJ2-1; 11 bases line up with TRBD2. This CDR3 spans 16 amino acids. The V segment lost 5 bases and the J segment 4 bases; nucleotides outside the gene matches: 7. Per the germline V gene, CDR1 is MNHEY and CDR2 is SVGEGT. Here the CDR3 reads CASSRRGTSGYNEQFF. The DNA for the CDR3 is TGTGCCAGCAGTCGCCGCGGGACTAGCGGTTACAATGAGCAGTTCTTC.

Only a few counts were recorded for this clone. The chain carries TRBV6-2 or TRBV6-3 and TRBJ2-1; 7 bases match TRBD2. The V gene end was trimmed by 6 bases and the J gene end by 7 bases; junction bases not matched to a gene: 15. CDR3 length: 16 amino acids. CDR1 and CDR2 (germline): MNHEY, SVGEGT. The CDR3 loop reads CASSPYGGGRWNEQFF. The CDR3 DNA reads as TGTGCCAGCAGCCCTTACGGGGGAGGGCGGTGGAATGAGCAGTTCTTC.

The chain combines TRBV7-2 with TRBJ2-1, with 8 bases fitting TRBD2. V gave up 3 bases and J gave up 0 bases; unmatched junction bases: 1. The CDR3 runs 15 residues. Germline V CDR1 and CDR2: SGHTA, FQGNSA. The CDR3 sequence is CASSFSGTSYNEQFF. CDR3 DNA sequence: TGTGCCAGCAGCTTTAGCGGGACCTCCTACAATGAGCAGTTCTTC.

The CDR3 here is CSSQDRGGEKLFF. For the CDR3, the DNA is TGCAGCTCTCAGGACAGGGGAGGCGAAAAACTGTTTTTT. V gene TRBV29-1 combines with J gene TRBJ1-4; 9 bases agree with TRBD1. CDR3 length equals 13 residues. The germline gives CDR1 SQVTM, CDR2 ANQGSEA. Unmatched junction bases numbered 9, after V lost 8 bases and J lost 8 bases.

The chain is built from TRBV6-1 and TRBJ1-2; D remains unclear. CDR1 and CDR2 from the germline V gene are MNHNS and SASEGT. This CDR3 has 14 residues. The germline V and J ends were trimmed by 1 base and 5 bases, with 11 bases remaining between them. In DNA, the CDR3 is TGTGCCAGCAGTGAAGTATGGGGAGCTTATGGCTACACCTTC. It is translated as CASSEVWGAYGYTF.

The chain employs TRBV2 and TRBJ2-3; 7 nucleotides align to TRBD1. CDR3 length equals 14 residues. The V segment lost 6 bases and the J segment 1 base; nucleotides outside the gene matches: 4. Per the germline V gene, CDR1 is SNHLY and CDR2 is FYNNEI. CDR3 loop: CASSRTGRTDTQYF. In DNA, the CDR3 is TGTGCCAGCAGCAGGACAGGTCGCACAGATACGCAGTATTTT.

The chain has TRBV11-3 and TRBJ2-1; 8 nucleotides agree with TRBD1. The J segment lost 2 bases and the V segment lost 5 bases, leaving 14 bases of the junction unmatched. The CDR3 extends over 18 amino acids. In germline, CDR1 is SGHNT, CDR2 YENEEA. The CDR3 nucleotides read TGTGCCAGCAGCAAGGCTGGACAGGGACCCTTAACCTACAATGAGCAGTTCTTC. Protein product: CASSKAGQGPLTYNEQFF. Complete variable domain (other parts from reference TRBV11-3 and TRBJ2-1): EAGVVQSPRYKIIEKKQPVAFWCNPISGHNTLYWYLQNLGQGPELLIRYENEEAVDDSQLPKDRFSAERLKGVDSTLKIQPAELGDSAVYLCASSKAGQGPLTYNEQFFGPGTRLTVL.

The J gene is TRBJ1-3, the V gene TRBV18, with D hard to call. This CDR3 contains 16 residues. Germline V CDR1 and CDR2: KGHSH, LQKENI. V lost 2 bases and J lost 0, with 11 bases in between. For the CDR3, the DNA is TGTGCCAGCTCACCAATAGGACGGACCTCTGGAAACACCATATATTTT. Protein: CASSPIGRTSGNTIYF.

The V call is TRBV13, the J call TRBJ2-1; TRBD2 aligns across 7 bases. The CDR3 spans 15 residues. The germline gives CDR1 PRHDT, CDR2 FYEKMQ (reference sequence). The V gene end was trimmed by 4 bases and the J gene end by 3 bases; junction bases not matched to a gene: 6. The CDR3 DNA reads as TGTGCCAGCAGCTCAGCGGGGATTAACTACAATGAGCAGTTCTTC. This codes for CASSSAGINYNEQFF. Filled out from reference TRBV13 and TRBJ2-1, the complete variable domain reads AAGVIQSPRHLIKEKRETATLKCYPIPRHDTVYWYQQGPGQDPQFLISFYEKMQSDKGSIPDRFSAQQFSDYHSELNMSSLELGDSALYFCASSSAGINYNEQFFGPGTRLTVL.

This chain joins TRBV3-1 (or the pseudogene TRBV3-2) and TRBJ1-2; TRBD1 agrees at 12 bases. V gave up 5 bases and J gave up 8 bases; unmatched junction bases: 6. Looked up from germline, CDR1 is LGHDT and CDR2 is YNNKEL (reference sequence). The CDR3 totals 14 residues. CDR3 coding DNA: TGTGCCAGCAGCTCGGGACAGGGGGCGGGCGGCTACACCTTC. Protein product: CASSSGQGAGGYTF.